This is a list of T cell receptor beta chains from one sample in a study of blood T cell repertoires in COVID-19. Profiled with immunoSEQ multiplex PCR; TCRdb holds only in-frame clones, not every one. Seen here are 70,000 or so clones, roughly 85% observed once, and the top ten hold 9% to 10%. Material for sequencing was peripheral blood. These receptors all stem from an elderly woman with acute or convalescent COVID-19. Each CDR3 is given with its conserved first and last residue. D genes are given only for firm matches. Where a row states a size, it is once, few, many or the class of an expanded clone; other rows omit it.

TRBD1,TRBV5-8,TRBJ1-5,.,CASSSRQGHQPQHF,TGTGCCAGCAGCTCCCGACAGGGTCATCAGCCCCAGCATTTT
TRBD1,TRBV15,TRBJ2-5,.,CATSGWDSIQETQYF,TGTGCCACCAGCGGTTGGGACAGTATACAAGAGACCCAGTACTTC
.,TRBV19,TRBJ1-2,.,CASSIEANGYTF,TGTGCCAGTAGTATAGAGGCAAATGGCTACACCTTC
.,TRBV4-1,TRBJ1-3,.,CASSQDFGEASGNTIYF,TGCGCCAGCAGCCAAGATTTCGGGGAAGCCTCTGGAAACACCATATATTTT
.,TRBV3-1/TRBV3-2,TRBJ1-1,.,CASSQGPPGEGGEAFF,TGTGCCAGCAGCCAAGGTCCCCCGGGAGAAGGAGGTGAAGCTTTCTTT
TRBD2,TRBV29-1,TRBJ2-1,.,CSASSGGNNEQFF,TGCAGCGCGTCTAGCGGGGGGAACAATGAGCAGTTCTTC
TRBD1,TRBV27,TRBJ2-7,.,CASSPGTGEYEQYF,TGTGCCAGCAGCCCCGGGACAGGTGAATACGAGCAGTACTTC
TRBD1,TRBV9,TRBJ1-1,.,CASSPAERDRKAFF,TGTGCCAGCAGCCCCGCCGAGAGGGACAGAAAAGCTTTCTTT
TRBD1,TRBV4-2,TRBJ1-3,.,CASSQVDRGSGNTIYF,TGTGCCAGCAGCCAAGTTGACAGGGGGTCTGGAAACACCATATATTTT
TRBD1,TRBV7-9,TRBJ2-6,.,CASRRQGSPGANVLTF,TGTGCCAGCAGAAGACAGGGTTCTCCTGGGGCCAACGTCCTGACTTTC
TRBD2,TRBV14,TRBJ2-5,.,CASSQSVSRGVMETQYF,TGTGCCAGCAGCCAATCGGTCTCGCGGGGGGTGATGGAGACCCAGTACTTC
TRBD2,TRBV7-2,TRBJ2-6,.,CASSLNLGEGYSGANVLTF,TGTGCCAGCAGCTTAAATTTGGGGGAGGGGTACTCTGGGGCCAACGTCCTGACTTTC
TRBD1,TRBV25-1,TRBJ1-2,.,CASWESGGRGYTF,TGTGCCAGCTGGGAATCAGGGGGCCGTGGCTACACCTTC
TRBD1,TRBV5-1,TRBJ2-7,.,CASSSTGGLRSYEQYF,TGCGCCAGCAGCTCGACAGGGGGCCTCCGATCCTACGAGCAGTACTTC
.,TRBV7-8,TRBJ2-1,.,CASSLENSYISYNEQFF,TGTGCCAGCAGCTTAGAAAACAGCTACATCTCCTACAATGAGCAGTTCTTC
TRBD1,TRBV3-1/TRBV3-2,TRBJ2-7,.,CASSQQGTGDYEQYF,TGTGCCAGCAGCCAACAAGGGACAGGGGACTACGAGCAGTACTTC
TRBD2,TRBV5-1,TRBJ2-5,.,CASSPVDFLLAGYQETQYF,TGCGCCAGCAGCCCCGTTGATTTCCTGCTAGCGGGGTACCAAGAGACCCAGTACTTC
.,TRBV3-1/TRBV3-2,TRBJ2-1,.,CASSRNRYNEQFF,TGTGCCAGCAGTCGAAATAGATACAATGAGCAGTTCTTC
.,TRBV5-1,TRBJ1-6,.,CASSQGTLNSPLHF,TGCGCCAGCAGCCAGGGCACGCTTAATTCACCCCTCCACTTT
TRBD1,TRBV6-5,TRBJ1-5,few,CASRRDRDQPQHF,TGTGCCAGTCGGCGGGACAGGGATCAGCCCCAGCATTTT
.,TRBV14,TRBJ1-1,.,CASSQKRAENTEAFF,TGTGCCAGCAGCCAAAAGAGGGCAGAGAACACTGAAGCTTTCTTT
.,TRBV11-2,TRBJ1-1,.,CASSPGGLQTTEAFF,TGTGCCAGCAGCCCCGGTGGGCTCCAGACCACTGAAGCTTTCTTT
TRBD2,TRBV19,TRBJ2-3,.,CASSKSSGGTDTQYF,TGTGCCAGTAGTAAATCTAGCGGGGGCACAGATACGCAGTATTTT
.,TRBV2,TRBJ1-3,.,CASSEGKGVTGNTIYF,TGTGCCAGCAGTGAAGGGAAGGGAGTAACTGGAAACACCATATATTTT
.,TRBV28,TRBJ1-4,.,CASSRSGPGEDEKLFF,TGTGCCAGCAGCCGATCGGGGCCTGGGGAGGATGAAAAACTGTTTTTT
TRBD1,TRBV7-8,TRBJ1-1,.,CASSDRTGNTEAFF,TGTGCCAGCAGCGACCGGACAGGGAACACTGAAGCTTTCTTT
TRBD1,TRBV27,TRBJ1-1,.,CASRDGDREDFF,TGTGCCAGCAGGGACGGGGACAGGGAGGATTTCTTT
.,TRBV27,TRBJ2-5,.,CASSPLDSRRETQYF,TGTGCCAGCAGTCCCCTGGACAGCAGGAGGGAGACCCAGTACTTC
.,TRBV7-9,TRBJ1-4,.,CASSYLGDPNEKLFF,TGTGCCAGCAGCTACCTTGGAGATCCTAATGAAAAACTGTTTTTT
.,TRBV6-5,TRBJ1-5,.,CASRNRDMSNQPQHF,TGTGCCAGCAGGAACCGGGACATGAGCAATCAGCCCCAGCATTTT
TRBD2,TRBV28,TRBJ2-3,.,CASSSHGGLSDTQYF,TGTGCCAGCAGCTCTCACGGGGGGTTGTCAGATACGCAGTATTTT
TRBD2,TRBV19,TRBJ2-1,.,CASSIASGGLAEQFF,TGTGCCAGTAGTATCGCTAGCGGGGGCCTTGCTGAGCAGTTCTTC
.,TRBV5-1,TRBJ2-7,.,CASSLRGEQYF,TGCGCCAGCAGCTTAAGGGGCGAGCAGTACTTC
TRBD2,TRBV3-1/TRBV3-2,TRBJ2-5,.,CASSQGLAGGPGETQYF,TGTGCCAGCAGCCAAGGATTAGCGGGGGGGCCTGGGGAGACCCAGTACTTC
.,TRBV5-6,TRBJ1-5,.,CASSLSGNQPQHF,TGTGCCAGCAGCTTGTCAGGTAATCAGCCCCAGCATTTT
TRBD1,TRBV10-3,TRBJ2-1,few,CAISAGTGGHNEQFF,TGTGCCATCAGTGCAGGGACAGGGGGCCACAATGAGCAGTTCTTC
.,TRBV5-1,TRBJ1-4,.,CASSTMGANEKLFF,TGCGCCAGCAGCACCATGGGCGCTAATGAAAAACTGTTTTTT
TRBD2,TRBV25-1,TRBJ2-1,.,CASRLASPAGEQFF,TGTGCCAGTCGACTAGCGTCCCCTGCGGGTGAGCAGTTCTTC
.,TRBV6-5,TRBJ1-6,.,CASNQYNSPLHF,TGTGCCAGCAACCAGTATAATTCACCCCTCCACTTT
.,TRBV21-1,TRBJ2-5,.,CASSTSAGEGAETQYF,TGTGCCAGCAGCACTTCAGCGGGGGAGGGAGCAGAGACCCAGTACTTC
.,TRBV5-1,TRBJ2-7,.,CASSLSGVSYEQYF,TGCGCCAGCAGCTTGTCCGGGGTATCCTACGAGCAGTACTTC
TRBD1,TRBV6-4,TRBJ2-7,.,CARTGTDPYEQYF,TGTGCCAGAACCGGGACAGATCCATACGAGCAGTACTTC
.,TRBV5-1,TRBJ2-7,.,CASSPDNLRDEQYF,TGCGCCAGCAGCCCCGATAATCTTAGAGACGAGCAGTACTTC
TRBD1,TRBV3-1/TRBV3-2,TRBJ2-6,once,CASRPTQGQGNVLTF,TGTGCCAGCAGGCCCACCCAGGGACAGGGCAACGTCCTGACTTTC
.,TRBV11-3,TRBJ1-1,once,CASSFRGGKAFF,TGTGCCAGCAGCTTCCGGGGTGGGAAAGCTTTCTTT
.,TRBV29-1,TRBJ2-2,few,CSVEYRNTGELFF,TGCAGCGTTGAGTACAGAAACACCGGGGAGCTGTTTTTT
.,TRBV18,TRBJ1-4,.,CASSPEGATNEKLFF,TGTGCCAGCTCACCTGAGGGCGCAACTAATGAAAAACTGTTTTTT
.,TRBV7-8,TRBJ2-7,.,CASSQAQSSYEQYF,TGTGCCAGCAGCCAAGCTCAATCCTCCTACGAGCAGTACTTC
.,TRBV6-5,TRBJ1-5,.,CASSYTGSSNQPQHF,TGTGCCAGCAGTTATACAGGTTCTAGCAATCAGCCCCAGCATTTT
.,TRBV10-3,TRBJ1-2,.,CAISEPGRRSDGYTF,TGTGCCATCAGTGAACCCGGGAGGAGATCGGATGGCTACACCTTC
TRBD1,TRBV5-1,TRBJ1-6,.,CASSARRDRNSPLHF,TGCGCCAGCAGCGCGCGCCGGGACAGAAATTCACCCCTCCACTTT
.,TRBV2,TRBJ2-2,.,CASSLRMGGGVFAGELFF,TGTGCCAGCAGCCTCAGGATGGGGGGTGGAGTCTTCGCCGGGGAGCTGTTTTTT
.,TRBV6-5,TRBJ2-5,once,CASSYVGVGETQYF,TGTGCCAGCAGTTACGTCGGGGTGGGAGAGACCCAGTACTTC
.,TRBV5-4,TRBJ1-3,.,CASSLGQRVSGNTIYF,TGTGCCAGCAGCTTGGGACAGAGAGTCTCTGGAAACACCATATATTTT